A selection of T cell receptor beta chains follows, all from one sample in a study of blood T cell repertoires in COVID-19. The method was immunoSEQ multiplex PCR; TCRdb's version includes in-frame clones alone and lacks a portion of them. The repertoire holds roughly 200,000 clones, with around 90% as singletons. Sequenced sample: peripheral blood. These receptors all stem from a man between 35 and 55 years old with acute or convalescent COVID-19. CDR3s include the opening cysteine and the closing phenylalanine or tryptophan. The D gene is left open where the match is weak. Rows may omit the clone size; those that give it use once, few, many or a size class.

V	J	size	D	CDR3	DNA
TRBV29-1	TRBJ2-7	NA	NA	CSVEQGSYEQYF	TGCAGCGTTGAACAGGGGTCCTACGAGCAGTACTTC
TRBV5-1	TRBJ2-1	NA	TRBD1	CASSASGQGHNEQFF	TGCGCCAGCAGCGCGTCGGGACAGGGCCACAATGAGCAGTTCTTC
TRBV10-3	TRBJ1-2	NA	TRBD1	CAISGDRGNYGYTF	TGTGCCATCAGTGGGGACAGGGGTAACTATGGCTACACCTTC
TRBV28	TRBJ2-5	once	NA	CASSFVRDRQETQYF	TGTGCCAGCAGTTTTGTACGAGACAGACAAGAGACCCAGTACTTC
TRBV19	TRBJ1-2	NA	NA	CASSLHTGNTNYGYTF	TGTGCCAGTAGCCTCCATACAGGGAACACTAACTATGGCTACACCTTC
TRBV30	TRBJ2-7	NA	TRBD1	CAGMGTGAYEQYF	TGTGCCGGTATGGGGACAGGCGCCTACGAGCAGTACTTC
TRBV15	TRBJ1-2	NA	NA	CATSRDGGYGYTF	TGTGCCACCAGCAGAGACGGGGGATATGGCTACACCTTC
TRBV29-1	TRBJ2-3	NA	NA	CSVEGGGGTQYF	TGCAGCGTTGAAGGGGGAGGGGGTACGCAGTATTTT
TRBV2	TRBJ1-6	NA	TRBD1	CASSRGTGGSYNSPLHF	TGTGCCAGCAGCAGAGGGACAGGGGGCTCCTATAATTCACCCCTCCACTTT
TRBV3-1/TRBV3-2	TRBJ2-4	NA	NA	CASSPPYRSAKNIQYF	TGTGCCAGCAGCCCCCCGTACAGGTCAGCCAAAAACATTCAGTACTTC
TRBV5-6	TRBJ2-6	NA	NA	CASSLVLAGLNSGANVLTF	TGTGCCAGCAGCTTGGTGTTGGCGGGGCTCAACTCTGGGGCCAACGTCCTGACTTTC
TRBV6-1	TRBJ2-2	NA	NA	CASSEGGYTNTGELFF	TGTGCCAGCAGTGAAGGAGGGTACACGAACACCGGGGAGCTGTTTTTT
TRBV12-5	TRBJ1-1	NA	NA	CASGLEVLLGRGSTEAFF	TGTGCTAGTGGTTTGGAGGTACTTCTGGGGAGGGGAAGCACTGAAGCTTTCTTT
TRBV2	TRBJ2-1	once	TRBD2	CAGETSGTINEQFF	TGTGCGGGGGAGACTAGCGGGACTATAAATGAGCAGTTCTTC
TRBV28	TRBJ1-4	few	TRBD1	CASSTPIGTEILRGNEKLFF	TGTGCCAGCAGTACCCCTATAGGGACAGAAATCTTAAGGGGAAATGAAAAACTGTTTTTT
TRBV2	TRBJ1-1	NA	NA	CASSDGWGVTEAFF	TGTGCCAGCAGTGACGGGTGGGGGGTCACTGAAGCTTTCTTT
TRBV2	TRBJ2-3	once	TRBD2	CASSGLAGGLNTQYF	TGTGCCAGCAGTGGACTAGCGGGGGGGCTTAATACGCAGTATTTT
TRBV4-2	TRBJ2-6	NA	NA	CASSQLEGLSGANVLTF	TGTGCCAGCAGCCAACTGGAGGGCCTCTCTGGGGCCAACGTCCTGACTTTC
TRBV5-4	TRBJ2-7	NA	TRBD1	CASSLDRVSYEQYF	TGTGCCAGCAGCCTGGACAGGGTCTCCTACGAGCAGTACTTC
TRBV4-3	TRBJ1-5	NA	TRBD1	CASSQEWGQGNQPQHF	TGCGCCAGCAGCCAAGAATGGGGACAGGGCAATCAGCCCCAGCATTTT
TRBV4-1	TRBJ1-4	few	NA	CASSQGGQGSEKLFF	TGCGCCAGCAGCCAAGGTGGGCAGGGGTCCGAAAAACTGTTTTTT
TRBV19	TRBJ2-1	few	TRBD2	CASSWRGGAEFEQFF	TGTGCCAGTAGTTGGCGCGGGGGGGCCGAATTTGAGCAGTTCTTC
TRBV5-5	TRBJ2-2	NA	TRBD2	CASSGWTSVGGELFF	TGTGCCAGCAGCGGTTGGACTAGTGTAGGCGGGGAGCTGTTTTTT
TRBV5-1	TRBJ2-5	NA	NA	CASSTGTGPEETQYF	TGCGCCAGCAGCACCGGGACTGGCCCCGAGGAGACCCAGTACTTC